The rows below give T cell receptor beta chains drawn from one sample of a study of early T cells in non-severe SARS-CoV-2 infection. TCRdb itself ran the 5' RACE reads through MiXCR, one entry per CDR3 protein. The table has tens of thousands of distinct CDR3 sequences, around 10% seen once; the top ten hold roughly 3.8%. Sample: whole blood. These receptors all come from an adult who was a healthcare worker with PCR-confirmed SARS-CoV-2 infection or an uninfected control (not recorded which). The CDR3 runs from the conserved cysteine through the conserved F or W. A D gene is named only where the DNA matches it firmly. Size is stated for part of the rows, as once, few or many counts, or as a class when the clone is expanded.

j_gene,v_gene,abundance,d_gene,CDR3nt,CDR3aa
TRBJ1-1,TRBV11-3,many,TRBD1,TGTGCCAGCAGCTTAGATGAGGGTACGGACAGGGGATGGGCCACTGAAGCTTTCTTT,CASSLDEGTDRGWATEAFF
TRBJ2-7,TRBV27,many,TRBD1,TGTGCCAGCAAATTCCTTACAGGGGTCAGCGAGCAGTACTTC,CASKFLTGVSEQYF
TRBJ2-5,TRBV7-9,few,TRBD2,TGTGCCAGTAAGCGGGACTCGCAAGAGACCCAGTACTTC,CASKRDSQETQYF
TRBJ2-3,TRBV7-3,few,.,TGTGCCAGCAGCCCCGGTCGTCTTCGCACAGATACGCAGTATTTT,CASSPGRLRTDTQYF
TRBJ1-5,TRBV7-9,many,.,TGTGCCAGCATCCCCCCCGGGCCTGCCCAGCATTTT,CASIPPGPAQHF
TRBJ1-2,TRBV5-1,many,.,TGCGCCAGCAGCTTGAAAGCCAGTCCTAACTATGGCTACACCTTC,CASSLKASPNYGYTF
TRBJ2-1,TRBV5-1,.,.,TGCGCCAGCAGCCACCCGGCAGGGGACAATGAGCAGTTCTTC,CASSHPAGDNEQFF
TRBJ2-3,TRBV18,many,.,TGTGCCAGCTCACCCCTGGCTGCAGGGATCACAGATACGCAGTATTTT,CASSPLAAGITDTQYF
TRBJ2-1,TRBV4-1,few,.,TGCGCCAGCAGCAAAGAAAGTCGTCAATACAATGAGCAGTTCTTC,CASSKESRQYNEQFF
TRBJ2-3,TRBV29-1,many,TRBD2,TGCAGCGTCACCGGGACTAGCGGGGGGACGTCGTCTTGGGATACGCAGTATTTT,CSVTGTSGGTSSWDTQYF
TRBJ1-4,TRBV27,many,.,TGTGCCAGCAGTTTATCGAGACTCCGGCCTCGGGAAAAACTGTTTTTT,CASSLSRLRPREKLFF